This T cell receptor beta chain emerged from a study of blood T cell repertoires in COVID-19. At the level of the study: Acute and convalescent COVID-19 samples came from the United States, Italy and Spain.

V shed 2 bases, J shed 8 bases, and the junction held 8 bases outside the gene matches. Germline CDR1 SGHTA, CDR2 FQGNSA. The CDR3 spans 15 residues. The data were produced by immunoSEQ multiplex PCR, yet TCRdb's version contains in-frame clones alone and is incomplete. The sample gives approximately 220,000 clones, about nine tenths of which show up once; around 3.8% is in the top ten. V gene TRBV7-2 combines with J gene TRBJ2-1; TRBD1 matches at 8 bases. The clonotype originates from a woman aged 40 to 55 with acute COVID-19. Input material: PBMCs or T cells enriched from blood (not recorded which). CDR3: CASSLISGGFDEQFF. The CDR3 DNA follows: TGTGCCAGCAGCTTAATTTCAGGGGGCTTCGATGAGCAGTTCTTC.